The clone carrying this T cell receptor beta chain appeared many times. The CDR3 is 15 residues long. Germline V gene sequence: CDR1 SGHAT, CDR2 FQNNGV. Trimming shortened V by 0 bases and J by 0 bases, and 7 bases separated the two germline ends. One entry per CDR3 protein, called by TCRdb with MiXCR from the RT-PCR reads. This table holds more than 550,000 distinct CDR3 sequences, 12% to 15% found once. The sequence derives from a female donor in good health, serving as a healthy control. Sample: memory CD4+ T cells from blood. The chain employs TRBV11-2 and TRBJ2-3; unclear D gene. The CDR3 reads CASSLDPTSTDTQYF. The CDR3 coding sequence is TGTGCCAGCAGCTTAGACCCAACTAGCACAGATACGCAGTATTTT.